This T cell receptor (beta chain) was documented in a study of OX40 agonist ivuxolimab in advanced cancers. Looking at the study overall: Dose-escalation patients' cancers were hepatocellular carcinoma, melanoma, renal cell or head and neck cancer.

Germline V gene data show CDR1 as SGHDT and CDR2 as YYEEEE. The CDR3 length is 18 residues. V lost 0 bases and J lost 6; bases outside the gene matches: 12. Only a few counts were recorded for this clone. The protocol was immunoSEQ multiplex PCR, while the TCRdb copy is restricted to in-frame clones and leaves out a portion. This table holds approximately 69,000 clones, 70% to 90% found once. The sequencing used CD4+ or CD8+ T cells sorted from blood, collected in a trial of the OX40 agonist ivuxolimab. V is TRBV5-6 and J is TRBJ2-1; 10 positions agree with TRBD2. The receptor was isolated from an adult with an advanced solid tumor such as melanoma, head and neck, liver or kidney cancer. This chain's CDR3 is CASSLDLGGASGSNEQFF. In DNA form, the CDR3 reads TGTGCCAGCAGCTTGGACCTAGGGGGGGCTAGCGGGAGCAATGAGCAGTTCTTC.